In its sample, the clone carrying this TCR beta chain was seen many times. Its target is unknown. The data were obtained in a study of T cells in Graves' hyperthyroidism and ophthalmopathy. General observations from the study: A model using 13 V-J features told ophthalmopathy apart from stable hyperthyroidism.

Trimming removed 7 bases at V and 2 bases at J, with 10 bases between. This CDR3 is 13 amino acids long. Ophthalmopathy patients showed a Clinical Activity Score of at least 3, NOSPECS grade of at least 4 and duration under 3 months. Exclusions: uncontrolled infection, other autoimmune disease, pregnancy, lactation. Amplification yielded TCR beta CDR3 regions, with RNA transcripts as the source. The TCR CDR3 first-round RT-PCR relied on the HTBI primer set. TCRdb re-analysed the multiplex PCR reads in MiXCR, keeping a single row per CDR3 protein. This repertoire shows 500,000 to 650,000 distinct CDR3 sequences, roughly 15% found once; its top ten account for approximately 12%.

The origin of this receptor is a woman aged 45-60 years with Graves' ophthalmopathy. Sequencing was carried out using blood. The chain couples TRBV12-3 or TRBV12-4 to TRBJ2-3, with no clear D. The DNA for the CDR3 is TGTGCCAGCATAAGGAGTCTCACAGATACGCAGTATTTT. The encoded protein is CASIRSLTDTQYF.